A selection of T cell receptor beta chains follows, all from one sample in a study of graft-versus-host responses after intestinal transplantation. Only in-frame clones appear in the TCRdb table, and some are missing; sequencing was by immunoSEQ multiplex PCR. The data contain about 120,000 clones, approximately 96% of them singletons. These receptors' targets are unknown. This sample comprised unstimulated CD8+ T cells sorted from spleen or lymph node cells, obtained before intestinal transplant. The receptor set was obtained from a human donor who received an intestinal transplant. Both conserved end residues are part of each CDR3. A D gene is named only where the DNA matches it firmly.

>TRBJ2-2|TRBV6-7|-
TGTGCCAGCAGTTACGTTCAGGGAGAACCGAACACCGGGGAGCTGTTTTTT
CASSYVQGEPNTGELFF
>TRBJ1-1|TRBV7-9|-
TGTGCCAGCAGCTTAGATCCTGAAGCTTTCTTT
CASSLDPEAFF
>TRBJ1-1|TRBV6-1|-
TGTGCCAGCAGTGAATCCGGTGGGGAAGCTTTCTTT
CASSESGGEAFF
>TRBJ2-7|TRBV9|-
TGTGCCAGCAGCGTAGGCTCCGATTCCTACGAGCAGTACTTC
CASSVGSDSYEQYF
>TRBJ2-2|TRBV29-1|-
TGCAGCGTCCAGGGATTTCACACCGGGGAGCTGTTTTTT
CSVQGFHTGELFF
>TRBJ2-7|TRBV28|-
TGTGCCAGCAGTCCCCCCGGGACAAGATTTTACGAGCAGTACTTC
CASSPPGTRFYEQYF
>TRBJ2-2|TRBV9|-
TGTGCCAGCAGCTCTACGGGGGTAAACACCGGGGAGCTGTTTTTT
CASSSTGVNTGELFF
>TRBJ1-4|TRBV15|-
TGTGCCACCTCCGCCCGGTGGGCAACTAATGAAAAACTGTTTTTT
CATSARWATNEKLFF
>TRBJ2-3|TRBV4-3|TRBD2
TGCGCCAGCAGCCAAGATGGACGGGAGGGGGAAGGTACGCAGTATTTT
CASSQDGREGEGTQYF
>TRBJ2-7|TRBV28|TRBD2
TGTGCCAGCAGCCCGAGACGTAGCGGGTACGAGCAGTACTTC
CASSPRRSGYEQYF
>TRBJ2-7|TRBV13|-
TGTGCCAGCAGCTCCGGCGGGACCTACGAGCAGTACTTC
CASSSGGTYEQYF
>TRBJ1-1|TRBV25-1|-
TGTGTCAGCAGTGTGAGTGTGAACACTGAAGCTTTCTTT
CVSSVSVNTEAFF
>TRBJ2-1|TRBV5-4|-
TGTGCCAGCAGCTTGGGGACAGACAATGAGCAGTTCTTC
CASSLGTDNEQFF
>TRBJ2-7|TRBV27|-
TGTGCCAGCAGTCCTGGATGGGACCTCTCCTACGAGCAGTACTTC
CASSPGWDLSYEQYF
>TRBJ2-1|TRBV19|TRBD1
TGTGCCAGTAGTTTCGGACAGGGTGTAAAAAATGAGCAGTTCTTC
CASSFGQGVKNEQFF
>TRBJ2-7|TRBV28|TRBD1
TGTGCCAGCACCCCTCGGACAGGGGGCTACGAGCAGTACTTC
CASTPRTGGYEQYF
>TRBJ1-1|TRBV28|-
TGTGCCAGCAGTCCCCGCTACAAGGGGGTGGAAGCTTTCTTT
CASSPRYKGVEAFF
>TRBJ2-3|TRBV27|TRBD1
TGTGCCAGCAGTTTACCGAGGGACAGGGGCACAGATACGCAGTATTTT
CASSLPRDRGTDTQYF
>TRBJ2-1|TRBV28|-
TGTGCCAGCAGCCCTCTGCTAGCGAGCTCCTACAATGAGCAGTTCTTC
CASSPLLASSYNEQFF
>TRBJ2-1|TRBV7-3|TRBD2
TGTGCCAGCAGTCCTAGCGGGTATGGGCGGGAGCAGTTCTTC
CASSPSGYGREQFF
>TRBJ2-1|TRBV7-2|-
TGTGCCAGCAGCCCTCGCAACAATGAGCAGTTCTTC
CASSPRNNEQFF
>TRBJ2-1|TRBV13|-
TGTGCCAGCAGCCCCCGCGGAGACCACCAGTTCTTC
CASSPRGDHQFF